The rows below give T cell receptor beta chains drawn from one sample of a study of PD-1 blockade in classical Hodgkin lymphoma. Sequenced by immunoSEQ multiplex PCR; TCRdb stores in-frame clones only, minus some. The data show roughly 90,000 clones, with more than 80% seen just once and approximately 17% held by the top ten. The starting material was peripheral blood mononuclear cells (PBMCs), obtained before the fourth cycle of nivolumab. The receptor set was obtained from a human donor with classical Hodgkin lymphoma. The CDR3 runs from the conserved cysteine through the conserved F or W. D genes are given only for firm matches. Not all rows give a size; the values are once, few, many and, for expanded clones, a class.

abundance	len	d_gene	j_gene	v_gene	CDR3aa	CDR3nt
NA	12	NA	TRBJ1-1	TRBV6-4	CASDVGNTEAFF	TGTGCCAGCGACGTGGGGAACACTGAAGCTTTCTTT
NA	17	TRBD2	TRBJ2-5	TRBV5-1	CASSLGLAGVLGETQYF	TGCGCCAGCAGCTTGGGCCTAGCGGGAGTATTAGGAGAGACCCAGTACTTC
NA	15	TRBD2	TRBJ2-1	TRBV10-3	CAISELAGVGNEQFF	TGTGCCATCAGTGAGCTAGCGGGAGTAGGAAATGAGCAGTTCTTC
once	14	TRBD1	TRBJ2-3	TRBV18	CASSRDRLGDTQYF	TGTGCCAGCTCACGGGACAGACTTGGGGATACGCAGTATTTT
NA	14	NA	TRBJ2-7	TRBV11-2	CASSLDPQSYEQYF	TGTGCCAGCAGCTTAGATCCACAGTCCTACGAGCAGTACTTC
NA	19	TRBD2	TRBJ2-3	TRBV9	CASSVERLAGSRRGDTQYF	TGTGCCAGCAGCGTAGAGAGACTAGCGGGGTCGAGAAGGGGAGATACGCAGTATTTT
NA	15	NA	TRBJ2-4	TRBV15	CATSRDFVGLNIQYF	TGTGCCACCAGCAGAGATTTTGTGGGTCTAAACATTCAGTACTTC
NA	15	NA	TRBJ2-1	TRBV7-9	CASSLRESGAQEQFF	TGTGCCAGCAGCTTAAGGGAGTCGGGAGCTCAGGAGCAGTTCTTC
NA	18	TRBD2	TRBJ2-7	TRBV19	CASSILPLTSGRLYEQYF	TGTGCCAGTAGTATCCTACCCCTGACTAGCGGGAGGTTGTACGAGCAGTACTTC
NA	16	TRBD1	TRBJ2-1	TRBV19	CASSIVRDRGDNEQFF	TGTGCCAGTAGTATAGTTCGGGACAGGGGCGACAATGAGCAGTTCTTC
NA	15	NA	TRBJ1-4	TRBV5-1	CASSPSSPRDEKLFF	TGCGCCAGCAGCCCATCAAGCCCAAGGGATGAAAAACTGTTTTTT
few	14	TRBD1	TRBJ1-5	TRBV10-3	CAISEDRGDQPQHF	TGTGCCATCAGTGAGGACAGGGGAGACCAGCCCCAGCATTTT
NA	15	TRBD2	TRBJ2-7	TRBV10-3	CAISESTSGSNEQYF	TGTGCCATCAGTGAGTCTACTAGCGGGAGTAACGAGCAGTACTTC
NA	15	NA	TRBJ2-5	TRBV6-1	CASSEVLGARLTQYF	TGTGCCAGCAGTGAAGTCCTGGGGGCGCGTTTGACCCAGTACTTC
few	15	TRBD1	TRBJ1-1	TRBV5-1	CASNPLPTGETEAFF	TGCGCCAGCAACCCCCTACCTACAGGGGAGACTGAAGCTTTCTTT
NA	16	TRBD1	TRBJ1-5	TRBV7-8	CASSLPGQGVGQPQHF	TGTGCCAGCAGCTTACCGGGACAGGGGGTTGGTCAGCCCCAGCATTTT
many	15	NA	TRBJ1-3	TRBV7-2	CASSPNPGTLNTIYF	TGTGCCAGCAGCCCGAACCCTGGCACGTTGAACACCATATATTTT
NA	14	NA	TRBJ2-5	TRBV19	CASSIELLQETQYF	TGTGCCAGTAGTATAGAGCTGCTCCAAGAGACCCAGTACTTC
NA	14	TRBD2	TRBJ2-3	TRBV29-1	CSVATSGRGDTQYF	TGCAGCGTTGCGACTAGCGGGAGGGGGGATACGCAGTATTTT
NA	15	TRBD2	TRBJ2-5	TRBV4-1	CASSQPGTSLETQYF	TGCGCCAGCAGCCAACCCGGGACTAGTCTAGAGACCCAGTACTTC
NA	14	NA	TRBJ2-2	TRBV10-3	CAISDTELTGELFF	TGTGCCATCAGTGATACCGAACTTACCGGGGAGCTGTTTTTT
NA	16	NA	TRBJ1-5	TRBV6-5	CASSSGVGRSNQPQHF	TGTGCCAGCAGTTCTGGGGTCGGGAGAAGCAATCAGCCCCAGCATTTT
once	16	TRBD1	TRBJ1-1	TRBV7-2	CASSLVGGTGGTEAFF	TGTGCCAGCAGCTTAGTAGGCGGGACAGGGGGCACTGAAGCTTTCTTT
NA	14	NA	TRBJ2-1	TRBV29-1	CSVEPRVSYNEQFF	TGCAGCGTCGAGCCCAGGGTCTCCTACAATGAGCAGTTCTTC
NA	15	NA	TRBJ2-3	TRBV11-3	CASSPPEGGTDTQYF	TGTGCCAGCAGCCCCCCCGAGGGGGGGACAGATACGCAGTATTTT
NA	13	NA	TRBJ1-1	TRBV9	CASGSVGAAEAFF	TGTGCCAGCGGGAGTGTTGGAGCGGCTGAAGCTTTCTTT
NA	15	NA	TRBJ1-1	TRBV4-2	CASSQETVMNTEAFF	TGTGCCAGCAGCCAAGAAACAGTTATGAACACTGAAGCTTTCTTT
NA	15	TRBD2	TRBJ2-1	TRBV7-2	CASSSRGRENNEQFF	TGTGCCAGCAGCTCCCGAGGGCGGGAGAACAATGAGCAGTTCTTC
once	15	TRBD2	TRBJ2-1	TRBV7-3	CASSPSGRDYNEQFF	TGTGCCAGCAGCCCCAGCGGGAGGGATTACAATGAGCAGTTCTTC
NA	13	NA	TRBJ1-1	TRBV7-9	CASSLAGDRAAFF	TGTGCCAGCAGCTTAGCGGGGGACCGAGCAGCTTTCTTT
once	14	NA	TRBJ2-7	TRBV5-1	CASSLVGGGGEQYF	TGCGCCAGCAGCTTGGTAGGCGGTGGGGGCGAGCAGTACTTC
once	16	NA	TRBJ2-1	TRBV7-2	CASSSGQGGGYNEQFF	TGTGCCAGCAGCTCCGGACAGGGAGGGGGTTACAATGAGCAGTTCTTC
few	14	NA	TRBJ1-1	TRBV28	CASSFGTQNTEAFF	TGTGCCAGCAGTTTCGGGACACAGAACACTGAAGCTTTCTTT
NA	16	TRBD2	TRBJ2-1	TRBV2	CASSQGLAVAYNEQFF	TGTGCCAGCAGTCAGGGACTAGCGGTCGCCTACAATGAGCAGTTCTTC
once	15	TRBD2	TRBJ2-3	TRBV5-4	CASSSTSASTDTQYF	TGTGCCAGCAGCTCCACTAGCGCTAGCACAGATACGCAGTATTTT
NA	13	NA	TRBJ2-1	TRBV7-9	CASSFRAYNEQFF	TGTGCCAGCAGCTTCAGGGCCTACAATGAGCAGTTCTTC
medium-sized	15	NA	TRBJ2-7	TRBV4-1	CASSLEGFWSYEQYF	TGCGCCAGCAGCCTAGAGGGGTTTTGGAGCTACGAGCAGTACTTC
NA	12	NA	TRBJ2-5	TRBV7-2	CASGTVLETQYF	TGTGCCAGCGGGACGGTTCTGGAGACCCAGTACTTC
NA	16	TRBD2	TRBJ2-5	TRBV5-1	CASSPEASGSWETQYF	TGCGCCAGCAGCCCCGAGGCTAGCGGTTCCTGGGAGACCCAGTACTTC
NA	14	NA	TRBJ2-4	TRBV15	CATSSLKKGNIQYF	TGTGCCACCAGCAGCCTAAAGAAGGGGAACATTCAGTACTTC
NA	11	NA	TRBJ2-7	TRBV29-1	CSVTSSHEQYF	TGCAGCGTCACTAGTTCCCACGAGCAGTACTTC
NA	16	NA	TRBJ2-7	TRBV6-1	CASSESVPGSNDEQYF	TGTGCCAGCAGTGAATCGGTTCCAGGGTCCAACGACGAGCAGTACTTC
NA	15	NA	TRBJ1-5	TRBV19	CASSSGEGGNQPQHF	TGTGCCAGTAGTTCAGGGGAGGGTGGCAATCAGCCCCAGCATTTT
NA	15	NA	TRBJ1-2	TRBV7-2	CASSPPPGGDYGYTF	TGTGCCAGCAGCCCCCCCCCGGGCGGGGACTATGGCTACACCTTC
once	16	TRBD1	TRBJ2-7	TRBV5-4	CASRPFPGQGAYEQYF	TGTGCCAGCAGACCTTTTCCGGGACAGGGAGCCTACGAGCAGTACTTC
NA	14	NA	TRBJ1-4	TRBV7-2	CASSSDRGREKLFF	TGTGCCAGCAGCTCAGATCGAGGCCGGGAAAAACTGTTTTTT
NA	13	NA	TRBJ1-2	TRBV19	CASSIPVNYGYTF	TGTGCCAGTAGTATTCCCGTGAACTATGGCTACACCTTC
NA	15	NA	TRBJ2-3	TRBV4-3	CASSQGTVFSDTQYF	TGCGCCAGCAGCCAAGGGACAGTATTTTCAGATACGCAGTATTTT
NA	15	TRBD2	TRBJ2-3	TRBV10-3	CAISGLAGGFDTQYF	TGTGCCATCAGCGGGCTAGCGGGAGGGTTCGATACGCAGTATTTT
NA	14	NA	TRBJ2-1	TRBV28	CASSLGPNYNEQFF	TGTGCCAGCAGTTTAGGGCCGAACTACAATGAGCAGTTCTTC
NA	13	TRBD2	TRBJ2-1	TRBV6-4	CASSDLTSGEQFF	TGTGCCAGCAGTGACCTTACTAGCGGCGAGCAGTTCTTC
NA	17	NA	TRBJ2-2	TRBV19	CASSIIRDIKNTGELFF	TGTGCCAGTAGTATAATTCGGGACATAAAGAACACCGGGGAGCTGTTTTTT
NA	16	TRBD1	TRBJ1-1	TRBV19	CASSIDRDRGNTEAFF	TGTGCCAGTAGTATAGATCGGGACAGGGGTAACACTGAAGCTTTCTTT
few	15	NA	TRBJ2-4	TRBV5-8	CASSAHGGLQNIQYF	TGTGCCAGCAGCGCGCACGGAGGGCTTCAAAACATTCAGTACTTC
NA	14	NA	TRBJ2-2	TRBV11-2	CASSPGVNTGELFF	TGTGCCAGCAGCCCGGGGGTAAACACCGGGGAGCTGTTTTTT
NA	21	TRBD1	TRBJ2-1	TRBV27	CASRQRGGQVSWAPSYNEQFF	TGTGCCAGCAGACAAAGAGGAGGACAGGTCTCGTGGGCCCCCAGCTACAATGAGCAGTTCTTC
few	11	NA	TRBJ2-2	TRBV19	CATRRSGELFF	TGTGCCACTAGGAGGAGCGGGGAGCTGTTTTTT
NA	13	TRBD1	TRBJ1-1	TRBV19	CASIDRARTEAFF	TGTGCCAGTATTGACAGGGCCCGAACTGAAGCTTTCTTT
NA	13	NA	TRBJ2-1	TRBV5-1	CASSPGDFNEQFF	TGCGCCAGCAGCCCGGGGGACTTCAATGAGCAGTTCTTC